A selection of T cell receptor beta chains follows, all from one sample in a study of T-cell memory formation after mild COVID-19. TCRdb reanalysed the 5' RACE reads using MiXCR and keeps one entry per CDR3 protein. The sample contains about 450,000 distinct CDR3 sequences, 23% of which appear only once. Sequenced sample: PBMCs or a T cell subset sorted from them (not recorded which). Source of these receptors: an adult woman who had mild COVID-19 (a few samples of this study predate the infection). Cell type and time point are not known. The CDR3 runs from the conserved cysteine through the conserved F or W. The D gene is left open where the match is weak. Clone sizes are given selectively: once, few, many, or a class where the clone is expanded.

.	TRBV11-2	TRBJ1-5	few	CASSPGGLNQPQHF	TGTGCCAGCAGCCCCGGGGGATTAAATCAGCCCCAGCATTTT
.	TRBV7-7	TRBJ2-1	few	CASSLDGAYNEQFF	TGTGCCAGCAGCCTGGACGGAGCCTACAATGAGCAGTTCTTC
.	TRBV18	TRBJ2-7	.	CASSPGTLAYEQYF	TGTGCCAGCTCCCCCGGGACACTTGCCTACGAGCAGTACTTC
TRBD2	TRBV15	TRBJ2-7	.	CATSRERTSIEQYF	TGTGCCACCAGCAGAGAACGGACTAGCATCGAGCAGTACTTC
.	TRBV5-5	TRBJ1-2	.	CASSLEKSYGYTF	TGTGCCAGCAGCTTGGAAAAAAGCTATGGCTACACCTTC
.	TRBV20-1	TRBJ1-5	few	CSAIRGPMRQPQHF	TGCAGTGCTATTAGGGGCCCAATGCGGCAGCCCCAGCATTTT
TRBD1	TRBV19	TRBJ1-1	.	CASTRGLSTEAFF	TGTGCCAGTACCAGGGGGCTGAGTACTGAAGCTTTCTTT
.	TRBV18	TRBJ2-3	few	CASSPLASKTDTQYF	TGTGCCAGCTCACCACTAGCGAGTAAGACAGATACGCAGTATTTT
.	TRBV18	TRBJ2-4	few	CASSPVELAKNIQYF	TGTGCCAGCTCACCGGTAGAGCTAGCCAAAAACATTCAGTACTTC
.	TRBV6-1	TRBJ2-1	few	CASRTLSRDNEQFF	TGTGCCAGCAGAACCCTGAGTAGGGACAATGAGCAGTTCTTC
.	TRBV5-6	TRBJ2-1	.	CASSAGPIPYNEQFF	TGTGCCAGCAGCGCCGGGCCGATCCCTTACAATGAGCAGTTCTTC
TRBD2	TRBV11-2	TRBJ2-7	few	CASSWTSGAYEQYF	TGTGCCAGCAGCTGGACTAGCGGGGCCTACGAGCAGTACTTC
.	TRBV7-3	TRBJ2-1	.	CASSSNEMVKGNEQFF	TGTGCCAGCAGCTCCAACGAAATGGTCAAGGGAAATGAGCAGTTCTTC
TRBD1	TRBV5-1	TRBJ2-7	few	CASSFPGQGREQYF	TGCGCCAGCAGCTTTCCGGGACAGGGGCGGGAGCAGTACTTC
.	TRBV30	TRBJ2-7	.	CAWEQFYEQYF	TGTGCCTGGGAGCAGTTCTACGAGCAGTACTTC
.	TRBV7-2	TRBJ1-5	few	CASSLIRIVRSRGYSNQPQHF	TGTGCCAGCAGCTTAATCCGAATTGTTCGGTCGCGGGGATACAGCAATCAGCCCCAGCATTTT
.	TRBV30	TRBJ1-3	once	CAWRTGFGNTIYF	TGTGCCTGGAGGACGGGTTTTGGAAACACCATATATTTT
.	TRBV12-3/TRBV12-4	TRBJ2-7	few	CASSLGSDEQYF	TGTGCCAGCAGTTTGGGGTCGGACGAGCAGTACTTC
TRBD2	TRBV18	TRBJ2-5	few	CASSSQRGQETQYF	TGTGCCAGCTCCTCACAGCGGGGCCAAGAGACCCAGTACTTC
TRBD2	TRBV2	TRBJ2-7	few	CASREGLAGGLYEQYF	TGTGCCAGCAGAGAGGGACTAGCGGGGGGCCTGTACGAGCAGTACTTC
.	TRBV7-2	TRBJ1-1	many	CASSLEPSRRHIGFF	TGTGCCAGCAGCTTAGAACCGAGCAGGCGGCATATCGGTTTCTTT
.	TRBV12-3/TRBV12-4	TRBJ1-1	.	CASSSPQGYAFF	TGTGCCAGCAGCTCACCCCAGGGGTATGCTTTCTTT
.	TRBV23-1	TRBJ2-7	.	CASRTQSSYF	TGCGCCAGCAGAACACAGTCGTCGTACTTC
TRBD1	TRBV6-5	TRBJ2-3	.	CASSWGDRGSLTDTQYF	TGTGCCAGCAGTTGGGGGGACAGGGGGAGCCTCACAGATACGCAGTATTTT
.	TRBV28	TRBJ1-1	.	CASTLGPRGTEAFF	TGTGCCAGCACCCTCGGCCCCCGGGGCACTGAAGCTTTCTTT
.	TRBV20-1	TRBJ1-1	.	CSASREGGNTEAFF	TGCAGTGCTTCCCGGGAGGGGGGGAACACTGAAGCTTTCTTT
TRBD2	TRBV5-1	TRBJ2-5	many	CASSSGGVQETQYF	TGTGCCAGCAGCTCTGGGGGGGTTCAAGAGACCCAGTACTTC
.	TRBV4-2	TRBJ1-5	few	CASSQGQGASQPQHF	TGTGCCAGCAGCCAAGGCCAGGGAGCTAGTCAGCCCCAGCATTTT
TRBD1	TRBV5-1	TRBJ2-3	.	CASSLGDREADTQYF	TGCGCCAGCAGCTTGGGGGACAGGGAAGCAGATACGCAGTATTTT
TRBD1	TRBV6-5	TRBJ1-1	few	CASRSGQGGMNTEAFF	TGTGCCAGCAGATCCGGACAGGGGGGAATGAACACTGAAGCTTTCTTT
.	TRBV7-9	TRBJ2-7	.	CASSLDSNYEQYF	TGTGCCAGCAGCTTAGACAGTAACTACGAGCAGTACTTC
TRBD1	TRBV7-3	TRBJ2-3	.	CASSLRQGSGDTQYF	TGTGCCAGCAGCTTAAGACAGGGCTCGGGGGATACGCAGTATTTT
.	TRBV20-1	TRBJ2-7	.	CSARERNRAYEQYF	TGCAGTGCTAGAGAGAGGAACAGGGCTTACGAGCAGTACTTC
.	TRBV29-1	TRBJ2-3	.	CSVEPTDTQYF	TGCAGCGTTGAACCTACAGATACGCAGTATTTT
.	TRBV4-1	TRBJ1-1	few	CASSQPTALNTEAFF	TGCGCCAGCAGCCAACCGACAGCTTTAAACACTGAAGCTTTCTTT
TRBD1	TRBV6-5	TRBJ1-1	.	CASSWYTGDLNTEAFF	TGTGCCAGCAGTTGGTATACAGGGGATTTGAACACTGAAGCTTTCTTT
TRBD2	TRBV4-3	TRBJ2-7	few	CASSQDLSGSDDEQYF	TGCGCCAGCAGCCAAGATCTAAGCGGGAGTGACGACGAGCAGTACTTC
.	TRBV5-1	TRBJ2-3	few	CASSLVGVGKDTQYF	TGCGCCAGCAGCTTGGTTGGGGTGGGCAAAGATACGCAGTATTTT
.	TRBV7-2	TRBJ1-1	few	CASSLLTVMNTEAFF	TGTGCCAGCAGCCTCCTGACTGTAATGAACACTGAAGCTTTCTTT
.	TRBV11-2	TRBJ1-1	many	CASSLGGAIVDTEAFF	TGTGCCAGCAGCCTCGGCGGGGCGATAGTGGACACTGAAGCTTTCTTT
.	TRBV5-6	TRBJ2-7	many	CASSLAAAYEQYF	TGTGCCAGCAGCTTGGCGGCAGCCTACGAGCAGTACTTC
TRBD2	TRBV4-3	TRBJ2-3	.	CASSQDRTSGNRDTQYF	TGCGCCAGCAGCCAAGATAGAACTAGCGGGAATCGAGATACGCAGTATTTT
TRBD2	TRBV12-3/TRBV12-4	TRBJ2-2	few	CASTPGGGAGELFF	TGTGCCAGCACCCCCGGGGGGGGAGCCGGGGAGCTGTTTTTT
.	TRBV9	TRBJ2-1	.	CASSVAGTRDEQFF	TGTGCCAGCAGCGTAGCTGGGACGCGGGATGAGCAGTTCTTC
TRBD2	TRBV12-3/TRBV12-4	TRBJ2-5	.	CASKGTSGPPSTQYF	TGTGCCAGCAAAGGGACTAGCGGGCCCCCTTCGACCCAGTACTTC